The source of this T cell receptor (beta chain) is a study of blood T cell repertoires in COVID-19. There are a few counts of this clone. Libraries were prepared by immunoSEQ multiplex PCR; TCRdb keeps only in-frame clonotypes and omits some of them. Of under 200,000 clones listed, about 85% are singletons. V lost 6 bases and J lost 0, with 11 bases in between. The CDR3 covers 14 residues. Germline V lookup: CDR1 SGHTA, CDR2 FQGNSA. The chain combines TRBV7-2 with TRBJ1-2, with D tentatively TRBD1 (5 bases). Material for sequencing was peripheral blood. This receptor was identified in an elderly woman with acute or convalescent COVID-19. CDR3 loop: CASRETEANYGYTF. In DNA form, the CDR3 reads TGTGCCAGCAGGGAGACAGAAGCTAACTATGGCTACACCTTC.